The TCR beta chain described here comes from a study of regulatory T cells in long-lasting Graves disease. Whole-study results and caveats: The study found TRBV28, TRBJ1-2 and TRBJ2-5 favored in persistent disease. Persistent Graves' patients had lower TCR diversity than newly diagnosed ones.

Relying on iRepertoire HTBI primers and Arm-PCR of CDR3 regions, the team built TCR beta libraries. Each CDR3 protein is one row after TCRdb ran MiXCR on the multiplex PCR reads. This table has fewer than 600,000 distinct CDR3 sequences, less than 25% appearing once. The table lists this clonotype with many counts. The antigen is unknown. Time point reported: persistent/refractory GD, antithyroid drugs over 5 years with positive TRAb. From RNA extracted from PBMCs, the TCR library was made. V was trimmed by 9 bases and J by 0 bases, leaving 14 bases between them. The CDR3 is made up of 14 amino acids. Germline V CDR1 and CDR2: LNHDA, SQIVND (reference sequence).

The chain uses TRBV19 and TRBJ1-2, with D perhaps matching TRBD1 (5 bases). This specimen was peripheral blood mononuclear cells (PBMCs), taken when the disease was refractory, from a patient treated with antithyroid drugs. This clonotype was obtained from a female donor with Graves disease. CDR3 protein: CASSPGLTNYGYTF. The CDR3, as DNA: TGTGCCAGCAGCCCGGGACTGACTAACTATGGCTACACCTTC.